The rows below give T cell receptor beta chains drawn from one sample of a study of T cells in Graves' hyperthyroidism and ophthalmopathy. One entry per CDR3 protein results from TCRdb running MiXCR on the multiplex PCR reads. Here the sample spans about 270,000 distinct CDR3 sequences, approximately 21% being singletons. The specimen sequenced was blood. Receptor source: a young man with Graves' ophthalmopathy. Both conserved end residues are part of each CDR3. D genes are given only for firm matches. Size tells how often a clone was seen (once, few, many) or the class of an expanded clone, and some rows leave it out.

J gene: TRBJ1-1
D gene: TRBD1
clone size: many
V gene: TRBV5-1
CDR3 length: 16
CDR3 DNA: TGCGCCAGCAGCAGGGACAGGGGGGGATCGGGCACTGAAGCTTTCTTT
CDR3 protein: CASSRDRGGSGTEAFF

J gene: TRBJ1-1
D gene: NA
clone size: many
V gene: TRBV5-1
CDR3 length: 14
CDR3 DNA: TGCGCCAGCAGCTTGAACACGGGAAACACTGAAGCTTTCTTT
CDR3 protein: CASSLNTGNTEAFF

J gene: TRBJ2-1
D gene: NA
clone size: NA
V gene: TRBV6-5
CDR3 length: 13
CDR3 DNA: TGTGCCAGCAGTTACCTCGGTAACGATGAGCAGTTCTTC
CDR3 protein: CASSYLGNDEQFF

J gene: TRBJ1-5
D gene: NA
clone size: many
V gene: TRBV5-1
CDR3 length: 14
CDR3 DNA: TGTGCCAGCAGTTTGGGCCCCTCGAATCAGCCCCAGCATTTT
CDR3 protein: CASSLGPSNQPQHF

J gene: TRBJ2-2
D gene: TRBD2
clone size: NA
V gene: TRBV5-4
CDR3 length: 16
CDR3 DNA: TGTGCCAGCAGCTCGGGACTAGCGGGCTCCACCGGGGAGCCGTTTTTT
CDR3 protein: CASSSGLAGSTGEPFF

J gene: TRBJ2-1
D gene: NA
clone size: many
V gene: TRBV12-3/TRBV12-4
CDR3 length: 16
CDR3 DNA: TGTGCCAGCAGTCGGACGACTAGTTCGGTCGGAGGTGAGCAGTTCTTC
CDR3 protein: CASSRTTSSVGGEQFF

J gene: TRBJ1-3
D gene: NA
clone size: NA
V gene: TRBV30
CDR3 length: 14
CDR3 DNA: TGTGCCTGGAGCCCAACAGCCTCTGGAAACACCATATATTTT
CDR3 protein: CAWSPTASGNTIYF

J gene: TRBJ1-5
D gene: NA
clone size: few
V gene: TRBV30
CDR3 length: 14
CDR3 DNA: TGTGCCTGGAGTTCGTCCGGGGTAAACCAGCCCCAGCATTTT
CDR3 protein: CAWSSSGVNQPQHF

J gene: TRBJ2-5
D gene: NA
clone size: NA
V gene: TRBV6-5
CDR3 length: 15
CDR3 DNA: TGTGCCAGCAGTTACGGGGGACCCTCCCAAGAGACCCAGTACTTC
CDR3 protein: CASSYGGPSQETQYF

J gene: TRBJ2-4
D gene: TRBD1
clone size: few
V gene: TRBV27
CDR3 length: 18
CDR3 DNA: TGTGCCAGCAGTCCCGGGACAGGGGCCGCCTCGGCCAAAAACATTCAGTACTTC
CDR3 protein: CASSPGTGAASAKNIQYF

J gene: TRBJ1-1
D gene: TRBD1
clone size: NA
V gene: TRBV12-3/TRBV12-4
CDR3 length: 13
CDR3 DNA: TGTGCCAGCAGTTTGGACAGGGGGGTGGAAGCTTTCTTT
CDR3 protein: CASSLDRGVEAFF

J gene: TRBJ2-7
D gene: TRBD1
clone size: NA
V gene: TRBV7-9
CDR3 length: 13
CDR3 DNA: TGTGCCAGCAGCCCCGGGACAGGAGACGAGCAGTACTTC
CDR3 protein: CASSPGTGDEQYF

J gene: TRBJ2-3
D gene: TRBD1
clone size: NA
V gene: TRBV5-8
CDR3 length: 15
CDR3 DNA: TGTGCCAGCAGCCGCCGACAGGGGGCTGAAGATACGCAGTATTTT
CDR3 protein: CASSRRQGAEDTQYF

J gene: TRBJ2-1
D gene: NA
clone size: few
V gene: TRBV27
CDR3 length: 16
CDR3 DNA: TGTGCCAGCAGTTTAACCGGGCCAAGCTCCTACAATGAGCAGTTCTTC
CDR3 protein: CASSLTGPSSYNEQFF

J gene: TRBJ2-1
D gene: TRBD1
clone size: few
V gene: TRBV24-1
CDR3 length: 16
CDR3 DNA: TGTGCCACCAGTGACGCTAGCCGGACAGGGAGAAATGAGCAGTTCTTC
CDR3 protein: CATSDASRTGRNEQFF

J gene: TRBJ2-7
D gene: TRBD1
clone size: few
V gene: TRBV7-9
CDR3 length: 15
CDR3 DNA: TGTGCCAGCAGCTCGGGACAGGGGATCTTTGACGAGCAGTACTTC
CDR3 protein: CASSSGQGIFDEQYF

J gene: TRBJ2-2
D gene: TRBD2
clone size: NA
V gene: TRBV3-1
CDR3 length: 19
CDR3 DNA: TGTGCCAGCAGCCAACTAGGACTAGCGGGAGTAATCGGCACCGGGGAGCTGTTTTTT
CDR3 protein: CASSQLGLAGVIGTGELFF

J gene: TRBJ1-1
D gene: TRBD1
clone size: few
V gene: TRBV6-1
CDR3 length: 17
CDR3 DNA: TGTGCCAGCAGAAGGGACAGGAGCTTTCCCATGAACACTGAAGCTTTCTTT
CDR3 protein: CASRRDRSFPMNTEAFF

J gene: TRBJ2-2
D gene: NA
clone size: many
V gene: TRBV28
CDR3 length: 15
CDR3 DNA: TGTGCCAGCAGTGGGGGGACGAGGGACACCGGGGAGCTGTTTTTT
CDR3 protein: CASSGGTRDTGELFF

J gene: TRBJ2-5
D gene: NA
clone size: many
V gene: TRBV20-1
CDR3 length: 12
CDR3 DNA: TGCAGTGCTTTATCAGGGGAAGAGACCCAGTACTTC
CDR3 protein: CSALSGEETQYF

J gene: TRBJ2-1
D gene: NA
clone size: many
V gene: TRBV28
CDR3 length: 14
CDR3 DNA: TGTGCCAGCAACCTCGGGACCCCATACAATGAGCAGTTCTTC
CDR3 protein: CASNLGTPYNEQFF

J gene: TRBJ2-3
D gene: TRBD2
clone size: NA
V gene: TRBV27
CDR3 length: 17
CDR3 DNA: TGTGCCAGCAGTTCGGGACTAGCGGGAGCCCCCACAGATACGCAGTATTTT
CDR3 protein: CASSSGLAGAPTDTQYF

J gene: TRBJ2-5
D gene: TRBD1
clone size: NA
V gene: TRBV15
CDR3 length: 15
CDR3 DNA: TGTGCCACCAGCATCAACAGGGGGCTGGGGGAGACCCAGTACTTC
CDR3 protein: CATSINRGLGETQYF

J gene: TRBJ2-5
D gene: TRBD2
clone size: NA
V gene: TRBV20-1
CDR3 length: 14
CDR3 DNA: TGCAGTGCTAGAGCGGGGGGGCCTGAGGAGACCCAGTACTTC
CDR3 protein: CSARAGGPEETQYF

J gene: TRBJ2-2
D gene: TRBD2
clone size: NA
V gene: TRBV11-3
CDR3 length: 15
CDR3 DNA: TGTGCCAGCAGCCCCCGGACTAGCACGCGAGGGGAGCTGTTTTTT
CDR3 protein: CASSPRTSTRGELFF

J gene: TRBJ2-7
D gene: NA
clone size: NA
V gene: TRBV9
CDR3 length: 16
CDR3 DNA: TGTGCCAGCAGCTTGGCCGGGGCAGCGAGCTCCTACGAGCAGTACTTC
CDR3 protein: CASSLAGAASSYEQYF

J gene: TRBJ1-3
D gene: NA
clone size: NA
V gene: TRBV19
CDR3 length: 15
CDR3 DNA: TGTGCCAGTAGACTCGACCGATACTCTGGAAACACCATATATTTT
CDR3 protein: CASRLDRYSGNTIYF

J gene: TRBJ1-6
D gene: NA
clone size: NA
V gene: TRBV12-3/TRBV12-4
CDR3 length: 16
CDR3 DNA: TGTGCCAGCAGTTTAGCGGGGCGGGGGGGGCGCATCCCCCTCCACTTT
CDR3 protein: CASSLAGRGGRIPLHF

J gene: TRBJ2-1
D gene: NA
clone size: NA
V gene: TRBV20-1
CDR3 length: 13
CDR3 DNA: TGCAGTGCTAGTGGTCCCAAGCCCGATGAGCAGTTCTTC
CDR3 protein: CSASGPKPDEQFF

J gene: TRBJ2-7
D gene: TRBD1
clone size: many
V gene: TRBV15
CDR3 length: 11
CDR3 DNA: TGTGCCACCTCCGACAGGGACGAGCAGTACTTC
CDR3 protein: CATSDRDEQYF

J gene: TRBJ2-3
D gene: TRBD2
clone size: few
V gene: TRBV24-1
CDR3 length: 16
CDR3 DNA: TGTGCCACCAGTGACGGGACTAGCGGGATGGGGGATACGCAGTATTTT
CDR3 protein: CATSDGTSGMGDTQYF

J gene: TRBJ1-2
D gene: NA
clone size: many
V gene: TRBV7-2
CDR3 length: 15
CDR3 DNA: TGTGCCAGCATCAAGGAGGGCAGGTTGTACTATGGCTACACCTTC
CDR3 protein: CASIKEGRLYYGYTF

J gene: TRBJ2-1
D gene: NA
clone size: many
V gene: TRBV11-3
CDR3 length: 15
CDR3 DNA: TGTGCCAGCAGCCAGACTAGACTAGACTACAATGAGCAGTTCTTC
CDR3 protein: CASSQTRLDYNEQFF

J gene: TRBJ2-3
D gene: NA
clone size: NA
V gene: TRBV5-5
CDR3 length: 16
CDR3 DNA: TGTGCCAGCAGCTTGGGGACCCCTGAGGAGACAGATACGCAGTATTTT
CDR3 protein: CASSLGTPEETDTQYF

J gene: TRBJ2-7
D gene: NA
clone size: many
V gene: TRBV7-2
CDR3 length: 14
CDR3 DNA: TGTGCCAGCAGCCTTAGCATGCTAGCTGGCGAGCAGTACTTC
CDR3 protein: CASSLSMLAGEQYF

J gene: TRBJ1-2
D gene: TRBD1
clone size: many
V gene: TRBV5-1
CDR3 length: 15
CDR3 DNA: TGCGCCAGCAGCTACCCGGACAGGACCCCCGCTGGCTACACCTTC
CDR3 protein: CASSYPDRTPAGYTF

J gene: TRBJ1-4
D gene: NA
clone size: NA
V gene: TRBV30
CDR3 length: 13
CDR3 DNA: TGTGCCTGGGATACAGGGCGCGAGGAAAAACTGTTTTTT
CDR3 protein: CAWDTGREEKLFF

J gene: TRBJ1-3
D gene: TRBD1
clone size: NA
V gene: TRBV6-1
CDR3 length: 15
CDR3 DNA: TGTGCCAGCAGTTTCGACAGGGAGGGTGGAAACACCATATATTTT
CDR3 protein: CASSFDREGGNTIYF

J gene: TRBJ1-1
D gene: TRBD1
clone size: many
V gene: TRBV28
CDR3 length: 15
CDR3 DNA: TGTGCCAGCAGTTCGTTGACAGGGGGCAGAACTGAAGCTTTCTTT
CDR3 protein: CASSSLTGGRTEAFF

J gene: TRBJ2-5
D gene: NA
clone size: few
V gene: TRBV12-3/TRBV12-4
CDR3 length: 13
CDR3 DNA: TGTGCCAGCAGTTCGGGACGGTGGCAGACCCAGTACTTC
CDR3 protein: CASSSGRWQTQYF

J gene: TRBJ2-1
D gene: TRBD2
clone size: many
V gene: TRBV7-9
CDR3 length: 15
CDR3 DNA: TGTGCCAGCAGCCCTAGCGGGAACCCCAACAATGAGCAGTTCTTC
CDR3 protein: CASSPSGNPNNEQFF

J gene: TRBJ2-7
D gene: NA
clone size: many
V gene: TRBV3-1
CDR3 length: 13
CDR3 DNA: TGTGCCAGCAGCCAAGGGTTTGGTGGCGAGCAGTACTTC
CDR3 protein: CASSQGFGGEQYF

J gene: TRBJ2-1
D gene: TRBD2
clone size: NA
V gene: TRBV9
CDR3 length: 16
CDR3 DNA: TGTGCCAGCAGCGTAGCAGCGGGACTAGTCTACAATGAGCAGTTCTTC
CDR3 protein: CASSVAAGLVYNEQFF

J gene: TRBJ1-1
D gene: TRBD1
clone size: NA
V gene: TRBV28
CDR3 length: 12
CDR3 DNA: TGTGCCAGCAGCCGAGGACAGGGTCACGCTTTCTTT
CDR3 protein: CASSRGQGHAFF

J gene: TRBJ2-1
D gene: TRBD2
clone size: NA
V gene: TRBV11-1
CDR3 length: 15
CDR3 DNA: TGTGCCAGCAGCACGACTAGCGGGAGTTCAAGTGAGCAGTTCTTC
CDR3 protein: CASSTTSGSSSEQFF

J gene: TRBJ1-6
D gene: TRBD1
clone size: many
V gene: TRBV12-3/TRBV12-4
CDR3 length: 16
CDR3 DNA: TGTGCCAGCAGTTCGACAGGGGGAGTTATTAATTCACCCCTCCACTTT
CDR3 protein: CASSSTGGVINSPLHF

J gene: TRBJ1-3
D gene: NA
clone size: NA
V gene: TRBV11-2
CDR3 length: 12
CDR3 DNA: TGTGCCAGCAGCTTAGTAGGAGACACCATATATTTT
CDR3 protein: CASSLVGDTIYF

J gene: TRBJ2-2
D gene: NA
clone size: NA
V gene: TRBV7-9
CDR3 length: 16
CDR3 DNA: TGTGCCAGCAGCTTAGCCTTGCGGTCAAGGTCCGGGGAGCTGTTTTTT
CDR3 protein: CASSLALRSRSGELFF